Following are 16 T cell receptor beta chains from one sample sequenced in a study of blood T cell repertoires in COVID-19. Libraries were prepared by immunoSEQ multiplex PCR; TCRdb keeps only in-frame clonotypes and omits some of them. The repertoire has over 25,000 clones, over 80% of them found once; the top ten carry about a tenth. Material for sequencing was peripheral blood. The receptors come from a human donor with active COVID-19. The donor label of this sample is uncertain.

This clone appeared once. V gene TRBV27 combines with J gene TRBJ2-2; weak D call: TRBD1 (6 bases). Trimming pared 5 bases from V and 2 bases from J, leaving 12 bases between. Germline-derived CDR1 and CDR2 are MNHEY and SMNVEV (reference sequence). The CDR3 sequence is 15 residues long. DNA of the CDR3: TGTGCCAGCAGTCCTAGGGGGAGAAACACCGGGGAGCTGTTTTTT. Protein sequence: CASSPRGRNTGELFF.

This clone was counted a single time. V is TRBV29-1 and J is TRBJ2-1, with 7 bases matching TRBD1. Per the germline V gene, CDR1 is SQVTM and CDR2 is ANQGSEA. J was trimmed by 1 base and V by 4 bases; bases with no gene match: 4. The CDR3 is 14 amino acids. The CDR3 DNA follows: TGCAGCGTTGTTCCGGGACAGTCCTACAATGAGCAGTTCTTC. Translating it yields CSVVPGQSYNEQFF.

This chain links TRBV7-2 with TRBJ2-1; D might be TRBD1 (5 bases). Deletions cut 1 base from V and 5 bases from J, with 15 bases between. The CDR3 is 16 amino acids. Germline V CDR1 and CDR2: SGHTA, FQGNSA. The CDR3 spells CASSLEGIMGNNEQFF. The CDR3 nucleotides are TGTGCCAGCAGCTTAGAGGGGATAATGGGTAACAATGAGCAGTTCTTC.

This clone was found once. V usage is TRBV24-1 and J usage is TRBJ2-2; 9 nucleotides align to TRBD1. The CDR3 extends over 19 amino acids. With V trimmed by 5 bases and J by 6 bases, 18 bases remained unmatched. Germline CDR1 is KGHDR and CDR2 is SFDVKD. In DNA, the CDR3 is TGTGCCACCAGTGCCGGCCCCGGACAGGGGTTGTCTAGGGCCGGGGAGCTGTTTTTT. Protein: CATSAGPGQGLSRAGELFF.

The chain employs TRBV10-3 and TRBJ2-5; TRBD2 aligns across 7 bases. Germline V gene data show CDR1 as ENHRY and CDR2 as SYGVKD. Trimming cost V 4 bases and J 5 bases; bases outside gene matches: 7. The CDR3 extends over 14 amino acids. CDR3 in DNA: TGTGCCATCAGTGTCGGGGAGGGTCCCGAGACCCAGTACTTC. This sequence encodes CAISVGEGPETQYF.

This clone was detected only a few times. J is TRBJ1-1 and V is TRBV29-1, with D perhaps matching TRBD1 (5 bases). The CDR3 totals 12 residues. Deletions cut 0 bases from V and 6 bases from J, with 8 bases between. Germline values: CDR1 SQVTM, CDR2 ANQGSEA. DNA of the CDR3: TGCAGCGTTGAAGAGTGGGGCTCTGAAGCTTTCTTT. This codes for CSVEEWGSEAFF.

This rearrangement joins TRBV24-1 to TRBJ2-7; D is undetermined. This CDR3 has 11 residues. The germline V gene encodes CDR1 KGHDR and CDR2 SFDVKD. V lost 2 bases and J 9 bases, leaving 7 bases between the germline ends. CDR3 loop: CATSDYSRQYF. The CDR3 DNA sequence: TGTGCCACCAGTGATTACAGTCGGCAGTACTTC.

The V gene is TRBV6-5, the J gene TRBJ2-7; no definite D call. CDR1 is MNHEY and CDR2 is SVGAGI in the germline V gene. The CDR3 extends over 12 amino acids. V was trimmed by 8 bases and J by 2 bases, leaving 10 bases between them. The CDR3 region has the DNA TGTGCCAGCCGGTCTGATCCCTACGAGCAGTACTTC. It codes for CASRSDPYEQYF.

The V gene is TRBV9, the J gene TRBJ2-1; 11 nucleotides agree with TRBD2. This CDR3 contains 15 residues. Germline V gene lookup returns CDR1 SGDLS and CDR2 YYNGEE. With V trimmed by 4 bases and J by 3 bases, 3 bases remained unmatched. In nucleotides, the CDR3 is TGTGCCAGCAGCCGTACTAGCGGGAGCTACAATGAGCAGTTCTTC. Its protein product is CASSRTSGSYNEQFF.

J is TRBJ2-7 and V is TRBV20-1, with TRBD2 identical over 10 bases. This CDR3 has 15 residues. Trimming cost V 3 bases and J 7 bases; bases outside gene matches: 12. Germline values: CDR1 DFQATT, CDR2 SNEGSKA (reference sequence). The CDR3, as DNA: TGCAGTGCTAGTCGGCTAGCGGGAGCTTCGTGGGAGCAGTACTTC. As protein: CSASRLAGASWEQYF.

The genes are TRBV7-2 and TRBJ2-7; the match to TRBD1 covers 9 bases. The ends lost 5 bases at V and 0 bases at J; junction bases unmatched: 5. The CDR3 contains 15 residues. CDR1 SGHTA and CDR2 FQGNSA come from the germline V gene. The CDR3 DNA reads TGTGCCAGCAGCGACCGGGACAGGGCCTCCTACGAGCAGTACTTC. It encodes CASSDRDRASYEQYF.

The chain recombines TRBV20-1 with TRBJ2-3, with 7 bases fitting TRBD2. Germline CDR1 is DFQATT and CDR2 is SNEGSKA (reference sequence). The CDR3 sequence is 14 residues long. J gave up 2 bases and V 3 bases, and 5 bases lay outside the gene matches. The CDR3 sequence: CSASSSGFTDTQYF. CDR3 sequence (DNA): TGCAGTGCTAGTAGTAGCGGGTTCACAGATACGCAGTATTTT.

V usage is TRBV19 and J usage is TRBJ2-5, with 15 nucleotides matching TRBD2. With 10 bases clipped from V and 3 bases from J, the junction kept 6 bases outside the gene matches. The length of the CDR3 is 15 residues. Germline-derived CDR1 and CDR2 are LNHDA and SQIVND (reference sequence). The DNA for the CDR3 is TGTGCCACAAATGGACTAGCGGGAGGGGAAGAGACCCAGTACTTC. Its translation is CATNGLAGGEETQYF.

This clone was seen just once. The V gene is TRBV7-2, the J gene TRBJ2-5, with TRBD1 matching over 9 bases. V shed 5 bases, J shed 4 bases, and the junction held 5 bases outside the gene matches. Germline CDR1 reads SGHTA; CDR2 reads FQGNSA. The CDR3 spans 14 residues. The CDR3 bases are TGTGCCAGCAGCGCCACAGGGGGCAGAGAGACCCAGTACTTC. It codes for CASSATGGRETQYF. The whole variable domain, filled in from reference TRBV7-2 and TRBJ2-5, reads GAGVSQSPSNKVTEKGKDVELRCDPISGHTALYWYRQSLGQGLEFLIYFQGNSAPDKSGLPSDRFSAERTGGSVSTLTIQRTQQEDSAVYLCASSATGGRETQYFGPGTRLLVL.

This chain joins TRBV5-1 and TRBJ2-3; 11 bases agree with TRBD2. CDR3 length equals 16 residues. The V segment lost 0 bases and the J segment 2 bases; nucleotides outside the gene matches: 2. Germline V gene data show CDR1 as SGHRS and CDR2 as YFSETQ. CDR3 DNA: TGCGCCAGCAGCTTGGTACTAGCGGGGGACACAGATACGCAGTATTTT. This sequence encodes CASSLVLAGDTDTQYF.

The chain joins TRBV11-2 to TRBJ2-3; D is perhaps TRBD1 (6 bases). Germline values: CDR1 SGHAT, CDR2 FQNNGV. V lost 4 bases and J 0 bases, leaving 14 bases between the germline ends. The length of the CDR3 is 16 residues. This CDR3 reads CASSCRTVSSTDTQYF. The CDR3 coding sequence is TGTGCCAGCAGCTGTCGGACAGTATCTAGCACAGATACGCAGTATTTT.